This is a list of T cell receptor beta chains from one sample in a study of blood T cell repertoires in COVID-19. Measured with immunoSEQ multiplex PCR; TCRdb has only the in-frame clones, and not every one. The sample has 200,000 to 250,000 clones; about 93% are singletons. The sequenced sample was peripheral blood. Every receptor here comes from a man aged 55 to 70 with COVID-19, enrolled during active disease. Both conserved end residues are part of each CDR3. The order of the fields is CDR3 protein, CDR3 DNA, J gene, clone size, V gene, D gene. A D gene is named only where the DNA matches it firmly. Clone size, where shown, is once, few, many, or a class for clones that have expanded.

CDR3: CASSSTLGGGLGYTF
DNA: TGTGCCAGCAGTTCGACCTTAGGAGGAGGATTGGGCTACACCTTC
J: TRBJ1-2
size: NA
V: TRBV27
D: NA

CDR3: CASSKTAGDMSNQPQHF
DNA: TGTGCCAGCTCCAAGACGGCAGGGGATATGAGCAATCAGCCCCAGCATTTT
J: TRBJ1-5
size: NA
V: TRBV2
D: NA

CDR3: CASSQVRGANYGYTF
DNA: TGTGCCAGCAGCCAAGTTCGTGGAGCTAACTATGGCTACACCTTC
J: TRBJ1-2
size: few
V: TRBV14
D: NA

CDR3: CASSPAPDRTYGYTF
DNA: TGTGCCAGCTCACCTGCCCCGGACAGAACCTATGGCTACACCTTC
J: TRBJ1-2
size: NA
V: TRBV18
D: NA

CDR3: CASSQVGREASYEQYF
DNA: TGTGCCAGCAGCCAAGTAGGGCGGGAGGCCTCCTACGAGCAGTACTTC
J: TRBJ2-7
size: NA
V: TRBV4-2
D: TRBD2

CDR3: CASSPIREGNTEAFF
DNA: TGTGCCAGCTCACCGATTAGGGAGGGGAACACTGAAGCTTTCTTT
J: TRBJ1-1
size: NA
V: TRBV18
D: NA

CDR3: CASSEGGRGLPQHF
DNA: TGTGCCAGCAGTGAAGGGGGGCGCGGTCTTCCCCAGCATTTT
J: TRBJ1-5
size: NA
V: TRBV6-1
D: NA

CDR3: CASSGLEPNTGELFF
DNA: TGTGCCAGCTCGGGACTAGAACCGAACACCGGGGAGCTGTTTTTT
J: TRBJ2-2
size: few
V: TRBV9
D: TRBD2

CDR3: CASSLMGRLNEQYF
DNA: TGTGCCAGCAGTTTAATGGGGCGGTTAAACGAGCAGTACTTC
J: TRBJ2-7
size: NA
V: TRBV27
D: NA

CDR3: CASSNGQGGEEKLFF
DNA: TGTGCCAGTAGCAATGGACAGGGTGGGGAAGAAAAACTGTTTTTT
J: TRBJ1-4
size: once
V: TRBV19
D: TRBD1

CDR3: CASSQDAGANEKLFF
DNA: TGCGCCAGCAGCCAAGATGCAGGGGCTAATGAAAAACTGTTTTTT
J: TRBJ1-4
size: once
V: TRBV4-3
D: NA

CDR3: CASSQSRLVVGEQYF
DNA: TGCGCCAGCAGTCAATCGAGACTAGTCGTAGGCGAGCAGTACTTC
J: TRBJ2-7
size: once
V: TRBV23-1
D: NA

CDR3: CASSQTTGGAGYEQYF
DNA: TGCGCCAGCAGCCAGACGACAGGGGGCGCAGGTTACGAGCAGTACTTC
J: TRBJ2-7
size: NA
V: TRBV5-1
D: TRBD1

CDR3: CASSTGQGEISPLHF
DNA: TGCGCCAGCAGCACCGGACAGGGGGAGATTTCACCCCTCCACTTT
J: TRBJ1-6
size: NA
V: TRBV5-1
D: TRBD1

CDR3: CASSTQVTVNTEAFF
DNA: TGTGCCAGTAGTACCCAGGTGACAGTGAACACTGAAGCTTTCTTT
J: TRBJ1-1
size: NA
V: TRBV19
D: NA

CDR3: CASSQGTGDAEAFF
DNA: TGTGCCAGCAGCCAAGGTACGGGAGACGCTGAAGCTTTCTTT
J: TRBJ1-1
size: few
V: TRBV3-1/TRBV3-2
D: NA

CDR3: CASSFYRETSYEQYF
DNA: TGTGCCAGCAGCTTTTACAGGGAAACTTCCTACGAGCAGTACTTC
J: TRBJ2-7
size: NA
V: TRBV4-2
D: NA

CDR3: CASSPPEVGTEAFF
DNA: TGTGCCAGCTCACCACCGGAGGTAGGCACTGAAGCTTTCTTT
J: TRBJ1-1
size: NA
V: TRBV18
D: NA

CDR3: CASSLRSGELFF
DNA: TGTGCCAGCAGCCTCCGTTCCGGGGAGCTGTTTTTT
J: TRBJ2-2
size: once
V: TRBV9
D: NA

CDR3: CASSIWFRSEELGQPQHF
DNA: TGTGCCAGTAGTATATGGTTTCGGAGCGAGGAGTTGGGTCAGCCCCAGCATTTT
J: TRBJ1-5
size: NA
V: TRBV19
D: NA

CDR3: CASSEGGAAYGYTF
DNA: TGTGCCAGCAGTGAAGGGGGCGCTGCCTATGGCTACACCTTC
J: TRBJ1-2
size: NA
V: TRBV6-1
D: NA

CDR3: CASSVDRRSTYEQYF
DNA: TGTGCCAGTAGTGTGGACAGGAGATCTACCTACGAGCAGTACTTC
J: TRBJ2-7
size: NA
V: TRBV19
D: TRBD1

CDR3: CASSVDRGGTEAFF
DNA: TGTGCCAGTAGTGTTGACAGGGGTGGCACTGAAGCTTTCTTT
J: TRBJ1-1
size: few
V: TRBV19
D: TRBD1

CDR3: CNAARGRDTQYF
DNA: TGCAACGCAGCCAGGGGCAGGGATACGCAGTATTTT
J: TRBJ2-3
size: NA
V: TRBV29-1
D: NA

CDR3: CASREGADNEQFF
DNA: TGTGCCAGCAGGGAGGGGGCGGACAATGAGCAGTTCTTC
J: TRBJ2-1
size: NA
V: TRBV6-5
D: NA

CDR3: CASSGGRAKNIQYF
DNA: TGTGCCAGCAGCGGCGGGAGAGCCAAAAACATTCAGTACTTC
J: TRBJ2-4
size: NA
V: TRBV7-2
D: TRBD2

CDR3: CASSLRTGMNAEAFF
DNA: TGTGCCAGCAGTTTAAGGACAGGGATGAACGCTGAAGCTTTCTTT
J: TRBJ1-1
size: NA
V: TRBV27
D: TRBD1

CDR3: CASSSLTSLGETQYF
DNA: TGTGCTAGCAGCTCCCTGACTAGTTTGGGAGAGACCCAGTACTTC
J: TRBJ2-5
size: NA
V: TRBV7-7
D: NA

CDR3: CASSLDRKINNEQFF
DNA: TGTGCCAGCAGCTTGGACAGGAAAATTAACAATGAGCAGTTCTTC
J: TRBJ2-1
size: NA
V: TRBV7-6
D: TRBD1

CDR3: CASGRLAVPYEQYF
DNA: TGTGCCAGCGGTAGGCTAGCGGTTCCCTACGAGCAGTACTTC
J: TRBJ2-7
size: NA
V: TRBV3-1/TRBV3-2
D: TRBD2

CDR3: CASSMGGEERGNTIYF
DNA: TGTGCCAGTAGTATGGGAGGTGAAGAGCGAGGAAACACCATATATTTT
J: TRBJ1-3
size: NA
V: TRBV19
D: NA

CDR3: CASARTENSPLHF
DNA: TGTGCCAGCGCCCGGACAGAAAATTCACCCCTCCACTTT
J: TRBJ1-6
size: once
V: TRBV9
D: NA

CDR3: CASSLIGARAGELFF
DNA: TGTGCCAGCAGCTTAATAGGGGCCCGGGCCGGGGAGCTGTTTTTT
J: TRBJ2-2
size: NA
V: TRBV11-1
D: NA

CDR3: CASSYRIQGNTEAFF
DNA: TGTGCCAGCAGCTACCGAATACAGGGAAACACTGAAGCTTTCTTT
J: TRBJ1-1
size: NA
V: TRBV3-1/TRBV3-2
D: NA

CDR3: CAIRDVDRPASYNEQFF
DNA: TGTGCCATCAGGGATGTGGACAGGCCCGCATCCTACAATGAGCAGTTCTTC
J: TRBJ2-1
size: NA
V: TRBV10-3
D: TRBD1

CDR3: CASSQDGNFGGANTGELFF
DNA: TGTGCCAGCAGCCAAGATGGGAATTTCGGGGGGGCAAACACCGGGGAGCTGTTTTTT
J: TRBJ2-2
size: NA
V: TRBV4-2
D: TRBD2

CDR3: CASSVLAGAGANVLTF
DNA: TGTGCCAGCAGCGTACTCGCGGGAGCTGGGGCCAACGTCCTGACTTTC
J: TRBJ2-6
size: NA
V: TRBV9
D: TRBD2

CDR3: CASSRTGDTDTQYF
DNA: TGTGCCAGCAGTCGGACTGGAGACACAGATACGCAGTATTTT
J: TRBJ2-3
size: NA
V: TRBV7-9
D: NA

CDR3: CASSPRQGGPYGYTF
DNA: TGTGCCAGCAGCCCCCGACAGGGGGGTCCCTATGGCTACACCTTC
J: TRBJ1-2
size: NA
V: TRBV9
D: TRBD1

CDR3: CASSSGTGYYEQYF
DNA: TGCGCCAGCAGCTCCGGGACAGGTTACTACGAGCAGTACTTC
J: TRBJ2-7
size: NA
V: TRBV5-1
D: TRBD1

CDR3: CASSLGDRPTF
DNA: TGTGCCAGCAGCTTGGGGGACAGGCCCACCTTC
J: TRBJ1-2
size: NA
V: TRBV7-8
D: TRBD1

CDR3: CASSQEQGVRNTEAFF
DNA: TGTGCCAGCAGCCAAGAACAGGGGGTAAGGAACACTGAAGCTTTCTTT
J: TRBJ1-1
size: NA
V: TRBV4-2
D: TRBD1

CDR3: CASHLNSGGNTGELFF
DNA: TGTGCCAGCCACCTTAACAGCGGGGGCAACACCGGGGAGCTGTTTTTT
J: TRBJ2-2
size: NA
V: TRBV18
D: TRBD2

CDR3: CASSLTSQDTQYF
DNA: TGTGCCAGCAGCTTGACTAGTCAAGATACGCAGTATTTT
J: TRBJ2-3
size: once
V: TRBV7-9
D: NA

CDR3: CASSGPAASSTDTQYF
DNA: TGTGCCAGCAGCGGACCGGCGGCCTCTAGCACAGATACGCAGTATTTT
J: TRBJ2-3
size: NA
V: TRBV9
D: NA

CDR3: CASSPGTGSVHEQFF
DNA: TGCGCCAGCAGCCCTGGTACAGGGTCAGTTCATGAGCAGTTCTTC
J: TRBJ2-1
size: NA
V: TRBV5-1
D: NA

CDR3: CASGAGNQPQHF
DNA: TGTGCTAGTGGGGCAGGGAATCAGCCCCAGCATTTT
J: TRBJ1-5
size: NA
V: TRBV12-5
D: NA

CDR3: CASSETGYNEKLFF
DNA: TGTGCCAGCAGTGAGACAGGGTATAATGAAAAACTGTTTTTT
J: TRBJ1-4
size: NA
V: TRBV25-1
D: TRBD1

CDR3: CASSFNRGGTEAFF
DNA: TGTGCCAGCAGTTTCAACAGGGGGGGCACTGAAGCTTTCTTT
J: TRBJ1-1
size: NA
V: TRBV2
D: TRBD1

CDR3: CASSWQTDLYGYTF
DNA: TGCGCCAGCAGCTGGCAGACAGACCTCTATGGCTACACCTTC
J: TRBJ1-2
size: NA
V: TRBV5-1
D: NA

CDR3: CATSLEGGNQPQHF
DNA: TGTGCCACCTCTCTGGAGGGAGGCAATCAGCCCCAGCATTTT
J: TRBJ1-5
size: NA
V: TRBV6-5
D: NA

CDR3: CASSVGQTRAFF
DNA: TGTGCCAGCAGCGTGGGCCAGACTAGAGCTTTCTTT
J: TRBJ1-1
size: NA
V: TRBV7-2
D: NA

CDR3: CASSTGGLNEKLFF
DNA: TGTGCCAGCTCGACAGGGGGGCTTAATGAAAAACTGTTTTTT
J: TRBJ1-4
size: NA
V: TRBV28
D: TRBD1

CDR3: CASSVQGNYGYTF
DNA: TGTGCCAGCAGCGTACAGGGGAACTATGGCTACACCTTC
J: TRBJ1-2
size: NA
V: TRBV7-3
D: TRBD1